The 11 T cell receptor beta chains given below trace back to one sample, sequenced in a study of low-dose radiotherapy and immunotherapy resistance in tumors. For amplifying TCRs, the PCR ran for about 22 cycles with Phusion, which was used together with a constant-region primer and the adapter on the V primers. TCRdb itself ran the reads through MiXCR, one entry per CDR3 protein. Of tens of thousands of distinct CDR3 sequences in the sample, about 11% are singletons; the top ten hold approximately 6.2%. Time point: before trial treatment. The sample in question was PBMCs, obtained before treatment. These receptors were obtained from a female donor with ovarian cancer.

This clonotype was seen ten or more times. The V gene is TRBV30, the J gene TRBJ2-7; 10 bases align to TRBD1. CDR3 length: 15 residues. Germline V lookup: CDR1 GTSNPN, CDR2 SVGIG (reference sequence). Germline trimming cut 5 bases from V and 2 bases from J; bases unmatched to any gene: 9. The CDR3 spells CAWALTGTGAYEQYF. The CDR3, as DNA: TGTGCCTGGGCGTTGACCGGGACAGGGGCCTACGAGCAGTACTTC.

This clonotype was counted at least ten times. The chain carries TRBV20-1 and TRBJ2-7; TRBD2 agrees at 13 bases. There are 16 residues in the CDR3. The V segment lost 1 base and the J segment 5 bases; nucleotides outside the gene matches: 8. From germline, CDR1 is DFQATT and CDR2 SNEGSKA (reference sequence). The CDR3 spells CSARGTSGGLRDEQYF. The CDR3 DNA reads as TGCAGTGCTAGAGGGACTAGCGGGGGCCTTCGGGACGAGCAGTACTTC.

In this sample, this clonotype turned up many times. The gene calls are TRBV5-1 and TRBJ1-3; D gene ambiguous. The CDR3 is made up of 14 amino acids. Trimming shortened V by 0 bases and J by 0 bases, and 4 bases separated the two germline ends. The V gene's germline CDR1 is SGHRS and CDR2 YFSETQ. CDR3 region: CASSLGISGNTIYF. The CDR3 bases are TGCGCCAGCAGCTTGGGGATCTCTGGAAACACCATATATTTT.

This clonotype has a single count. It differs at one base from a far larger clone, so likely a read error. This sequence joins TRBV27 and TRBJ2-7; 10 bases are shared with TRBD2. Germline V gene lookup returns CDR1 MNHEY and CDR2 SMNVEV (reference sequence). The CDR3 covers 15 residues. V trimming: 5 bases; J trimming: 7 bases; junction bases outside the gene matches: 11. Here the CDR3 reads CASSPLAGVGNEQYF. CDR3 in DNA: TGTGCCAGCAGTCCTCTAGCGGGAGTCGGCAATGAGCAGTACTTC.

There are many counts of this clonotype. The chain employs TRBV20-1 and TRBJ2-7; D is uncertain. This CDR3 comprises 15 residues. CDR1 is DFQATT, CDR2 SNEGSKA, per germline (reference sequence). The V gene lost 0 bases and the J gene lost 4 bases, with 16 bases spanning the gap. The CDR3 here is CSARDYSTDPYEQYF. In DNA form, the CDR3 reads TGCAGTGCTAGAGATTACAGCACAGACCCTTACGAGCAGTACTTC.

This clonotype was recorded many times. CDR3 DNA sequence: TGTGCCTGGTCACTCTTGTGGCCGGGGGATGAGCAGTTCTTC. Translating it yields CAWSLLWPGDEQFF. The chain couples TRBV30 to TRBJ2-1; weak D call: TRBD2 (6 bases). Germline loops: CDR1 GTSNPN, CDR2 SVGIG (reference sequence). The CDR3 contains 14 residues. V was clipped by 5 bases and J by 8 bases, with 19 bases between them.

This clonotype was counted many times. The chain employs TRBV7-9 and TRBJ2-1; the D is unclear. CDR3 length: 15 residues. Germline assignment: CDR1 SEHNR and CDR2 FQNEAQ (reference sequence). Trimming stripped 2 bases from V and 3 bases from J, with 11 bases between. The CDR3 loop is CASSLRLDVYNEQFF. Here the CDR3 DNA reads TGTGCCAGCAGCTTACGGCTCGACGTCTACAATGAGCAGTTCTTC. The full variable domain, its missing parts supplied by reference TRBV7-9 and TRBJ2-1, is DTGVSQNPRHKITKRGQNVTFRCDPISEHNRLYWYRQTLGQGPEFLTYFQNEAQLEKSRLLSDRFSAERPKGSFSTLEIQRTEQGDSAMYLCASSLRLDVYNEQFFGPGTRLTVL.

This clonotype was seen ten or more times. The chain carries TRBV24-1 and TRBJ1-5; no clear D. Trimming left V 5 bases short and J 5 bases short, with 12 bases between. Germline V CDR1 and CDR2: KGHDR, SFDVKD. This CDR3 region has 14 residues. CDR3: CATSGPRRDQPQHF. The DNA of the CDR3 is TGTGCCACCAGTGGACCTCGGAGGGATCAGCCCCAGCATTTT.

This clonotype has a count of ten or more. The DNA of the CDR3 is TGTGCCAGCAGTTACTCGAGGACTAGCGGGGGTCTGGATGAGCAGTTCTTC. It is translated as CASSYSRTSGGLDEQFF. The chain uses TRBV6-2 or TRBV6-3 and TRBJ2-1; TRBD2 matches at 13 bases. In germline, CDR1 is MNHEY, CDR2 SVGEGT. This CDR3 contains 17 residues. V shed 0 bases and J 8 bases; nucleotides not matched to a gene: 7.

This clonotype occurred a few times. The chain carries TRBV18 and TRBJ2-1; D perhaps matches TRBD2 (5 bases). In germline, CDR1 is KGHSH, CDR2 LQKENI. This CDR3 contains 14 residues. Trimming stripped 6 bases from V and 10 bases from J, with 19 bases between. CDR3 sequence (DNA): TGTGCCAGCTCCCGGGTCGGTAGCGAGGTAGAGCAGTTCTTC. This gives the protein CASSRVGSEVEQFF.

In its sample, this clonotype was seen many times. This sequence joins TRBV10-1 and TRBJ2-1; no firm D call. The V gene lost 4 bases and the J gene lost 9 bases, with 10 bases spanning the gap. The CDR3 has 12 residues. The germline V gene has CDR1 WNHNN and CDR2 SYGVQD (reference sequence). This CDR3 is CASSARTTEQFF. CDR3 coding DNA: TGCGCCAGCAGTGCTCGGACGACTGAGCAGTTCTTC.